This T cell receptor beta chain was recorded in a study of shared clonotypes between healthy human individuals. Across the study: Three CD4 naive, three CD4 memory, two CD8 naive and one CD8 memory plate were used per donor.

Profiled with immunoSEQ multiplex PCR; TCRdb holds only in-frame clones, not every one. The sample records 950,000 to 1,100,000 clones, under 80% being singletons. Germline V gives CDR1 LNHDA, CDR2 SQIVND (reference sequence). Trimming at V came to 4 bases and at J to 8 bases, leaving 9 bases not matched to a gene. This CDR3 has 15 residues. The chain combines TRBV19 with TRBJ2-1, with TRBD2 matching over 9 bases. Sequenced sample: memory CD4+ T cells sorted from blood. Sample subset: CD45RA-negative fraction. This TCR came from a man in his late teens or twenties in good health. CDR3 sequence: CASSTFGGRADEQFF. The CDR3 coding sequence is TGTGCCAGTAGTACATTTGGCGGGAGGGCCGATGAGCAGTTCTTC.